Listed here are 21 T cell receptor beta chains from one sample, sequenced in a study of blood T cell repertoires in COVID-19. The assay was immunoSEQ multiplex PCR, and TCRdb's table has in-frame clones only and misses some. The top ten clones hold about 20% of a sample with about 70,000 clones, 75% to 85% of them seen once. Sequenced material: peripheral blood. All receptors come from a man in his sixties or seventies who had recovered from COVID-19.

V usage is TRBV28 and J usage is TRBJ2-7; 9 bases line up with TRBD2. From germline, CDR1 is MDHEN and CDR2 SYDVKM. After removal of 5 bases from V and 4 bases from J, the junction contained 9 bases not matched to a gene. The CDR3 is 15 residues long. The CDR3 DNA reads TGTGCCAGCAGTGGTAATAGCGGGGGATTTTACGAGCAGTACTTC. Protein product: CASSGNSGGFYEQYF.

V gene TRBV19 combines with J gene TRBJ1-1, with TRBD1 matching over 12 bases. CDR3 length equals 17 residues. Per the germline V gene, CDR1 is LNHDA and CDR2 is SQIVND (reference sequence). Trimming removed 4 bases from V and 5 bases from J; junction bases left unmatched: 11. The CDR3 sequence is CASSSTGTGGVYTEAFF. The CDR3 DNA is TGTGCCAGTAGTAGCACCGGGACAGGGGGCGTTTATACTGAAGCTTTCTTT.

The genes are TRBV7-2 and TRBJ1-2, with D unclear. Trimming cost V 2 bases and J 5 bases, with 12 bases left between them. CDR1 SGHTA and CDR2 FQGNSA come from the germline V gene. This CDR3 spans 14 amino acids. The chain's CDR3 is CASSLTAGTYGYTF. The CDR3, as DNA: TGTGCCAGCAGCTTAACGGCGGGAACTTATGGCTACACCTTC.

This chain joins TRBV7-9 and TRBJ2-1; a possible D gene is TRBD1 (5 bases). This CDR3 has 15 residues. Germline loops: CDR1 SEHNR, CDR2 FQNEAQ (reference sequence). V was clipped by 8 bases and J by 9 bases, with 23 bases between them. The CDR3 region has the DNA TGTGCCAGCGGTCCTACAGTGGGGCCTTTGAGTGAGCAGTTCTTC. Translation: CASGPTVGPLSEQFF.

V usage is TRBV2 and J usage is TRBJ2-3, with a possible D match to TRBD2 (6 bases). V shed 10 bases and J shed 1 base, with 15 bases lying between them. This CDR3 comprises 14 residues. Germline lookup yields CDR1 SNHLY and CDR2 FYNNEI. In DNA form, the CDR3 reads TGTGCCACCCACCGGGACTCAGGCACAGATACGCAGTATTTT. Translated: CATHRDSGTDTQYF.

V is TRBV6-6 and J is TRBJ1-6; D possibly corresponds to TRBD1 (5 bases). The CDR3 has 14 residues. CDR1 is MNHNY and CDR2 is SVGAGI in the germline V gene (reference sequence). With 11 bases removed from V and 6 bases from J, the gap between germline ends came to 17 bases. The CDR3 spells CASHFDRPNSPLHF. The CDR3 DNA reads TGTGCCTCACATTTTGACAGACCTAATTCACCCCTCCACTTT.

The chain has TRBV18 and TRBJ1-2; D ambiguous. The V end lost 6 bases, the J end lost 6 bases, and 17 bases lay between the germline ends. This CDR3 has 14 amino acids. The germline V gene encodes CDR1 KGHSH and CDR2 LQKENI. The CDR3, as DNA: TGTGCCAGCTCTGACCTAACGGCGGGCCATGGCTACACCTTC. It yields the protein CASSDLTAGHGYTF.

The chain recombines TRBV10-1 with TRBJ2-7; 11 positions agree with TRBD2. The ends lost 3 bases at V and 0 bases at J; junction bases unmatched: 7. The CDR3 is 17 residues long. CDR1 and CDR2 (germline): WNHNN, SYGVQD (reference sequence). The CDR3 loop is CASSERGGLAVSYEQYF. CDR3 sequence (DNA): TGCGCCAGCAGTGAACGAGGGGGACTAGCGGTCTCCTACGAGCAGTACTTC.

V usage is TRBV5-5 and J usage is TRBJ1-3; TRBD1 matches 8 bases. V lost 0 bases, J lost 4 bases, and 9 bases stayed unmatched. The CDR3 runs 17 residues. Germline V gene data show CDR1 as SGHKS and CDR2 as YYEKEE (reference sequence). As DNA, the CDR3 is TGTGCCAGCAGCTTGGTCCTGACAGGGGTTATGGGAAACACCATATATTTT. Amino acid sequence: CASSLVLTGVMGNTIYF.

J is TRBJ1-2 and V is TRBV2; 7 bases map to TRBD1. CDR3 length: 12 amino acids. CDR1 is SNHLY, CDR2 FYNNEI, per germline. V lost 11 bases and J lost 8; bases outside the gene matches: 11. The CDR3 bases are TGTGCCTCAGGGGGGTTTTCAGGGGGCTACACCTTC. Its translation: CASGGFSGGYTF.

The V gene is TRBV9, the J gene TRBJ2-6, with 11 bases that match TRBD1. After removal of 7 bases from V and 0 bases from J, the junction contained 0 bases not matched to a gene. The CDR3 contains 15 residues. In germline, CDR1 is SGDLS, CDR2 YYNGEE. CDR3 in amino acids: CASGTGGSGANVLTF. The CDR3 bases are TGTGCCAGCGGGACAGGGGGCTCTGGGGCCAACGTCCTGACTTTC.

V is TRBV5-1 and J is TRBJ2-5; D ambiguous. The germline V gene has CDR1 SGHRS and CDR2 YFSETQ. The CDR3 is 14 residues long. V lost 0 bases, J lost 3 bases, and 9 bases lay in between. The CDR3 is CASSLDVRKETQYF. The CDR3 DNA is TGCGCCAGCAGCTTGGATGTCAGAAAAGAGACCCAGTACTTC.

The chain couples TRBV15 to TRBJ1-4, with D possibly being TRBD1 (6 bases). Per the germline V gene, CDR1 is LNHNV and CDR2 is YYDKDF (reference sequence). V dropped 1 base and J dropped 8 bases, with 11 bases sitting between them. The CDR3 is 14 residues long. DNA of the CDR3: TGTGCCACCAGCAGAGGCAGGGGACGGGAAAAACTGTTTTTT. It encodes CATSRGRGREKLFF.

The chain employs TRBV12-5 and TRBJ1-5; 9 nucleotides line up with TRBD1. The junction had 11 bases not matched to a gene; V was cut back by 7 bases and J by 7 bases. This CDR3 spans 15 amino acids. Germline-derived CDR1 and CDR2 are LGHNT and FRNRAP. CDR3 in DNA: TGTGCTAGTGCCAAGGGACAGGGATTCGGCCAGCCCCAGCATTTT. Its translation: CASAKGQGFGQPQHF.

The chain has TRBV29-1 and TRBJ1-1; 10 bases map to TRBD1. The V gene end was trimmed by 5 bases and the J gene end by 3 bases; junction bases not matched to a gene: 6. This CDR3 region has 14 residues. Germline CDR1 and CDR2: SQVTM and ANQGSEA. The DNA of the CDR3 is TGCAGCGTTAAGACAGGGGGCCGGGACACTGAAGCTTTCTTT. This sequence encodes CSVKTGGRDTEAFF.

Remarks on this clone: This specimen includes other DNA sequences encoding the same CDR3. The genes are TRBV19 and TRBJ1-1, with D perhaps matching TRBD1 (5 bases). The CDR3 covers 13 residues. Per germline, CDR1 LNHDA and CDR2 SQIVND (reference sequence). V lost 4 bases and J lost 1, with 7 bases in between. The CDR3 sequence is CASSTTGNTEAFF. In DNA form, the CDR3 reads TGTGCCAGTAGTACTACAGGGAACACTGAAGCTTTCTTT. The full variable domain, in which reference TRBV19 and TRBJ1-1 provide the parts outside the CDR3, is DGGITQSPKYLFRKEGQNVTLSCEQNLNHDAMYWYRQDPGQGLRLIYYSQIVNDFQKGDIAEGYSVSREKKESFPLTVTSAQKNPTAFYLCASSTTGNTEAFFGQGTRLTVV.

The chain combines TRBV6-6 with TRBJ1-5, with TRBD1 matching over 7 bases. Per the germline V gene, CDR1 is MNHNY and CDR2 is SVGAGI (reference sequence). CDR3 size: 15 residues. Losses at the gene ends were 6 bases for V and 1 base for J; bases not matched to a gene: 6. Here the CDR3 DNA reads TGTGCCAGCAGAAAAGACAGGGCAAGCAATCAGCCCCAGCATTTT. Residues: CASRKDRASNQPQHF.

The CDR3 here is CASSEYGSGNTDTQYF. DNA for the CDR3: TGTGCCAGCAGTGAATACGGTAGCGGGAACACAGATACGCAGTATTTT. This chain connects TRBV6-1 to TRBJ2-3; TRBD2 aligns across 8 bases. The CDR3 has 16 amino acids. The V gene end was trimmed by 2 bases and the J gene end by 2 bases; junction bases not matched to a gene: 6. Germline CDR1 is MNHNS and CDR2 is SASEGT.

This chain links TRBV19 with TRBJ2-3; the match to TRBD2 covers 10 bases. This CDR3 is built from 16 residues. J was trimmed by 4 bases and V by 3 bases; bases with no gene match: 7. Germline values: CDR1 LNHDA, CDR2 SQIVND (reference sequence). The CDR3: CASSIQRGGPADTQYF. The CDR3 DNA is TGTGCCAGTAGTATCCAGCGGGGGGGCCCCGCAGATACGCAGTATTTT. Combining the CDR3 with reference TRBV19 and TRBJ2-3 gives the whole variable domain DGGITQSPKYLFRKEGQNVTLSCEQNLNHDAMYWYRQDPGQGLRLIYYSQIVNDFQKGDIAEGYSVSREKKESFPLTVTSAQKNPTAFYLCASSIQRGGPADTQYFGPGTRLTVL.

As DNA, the CDR3 is TGTGCCAGCTCACTTGGGACAGGGAATCAGCCCCAGCATTTT. As protein: CASSLGTGNQPQHF. The J gene is TRBJ1-5, the V gene TRBV18; 9 nucleotides line up with TRBD1. The CDR3 covers 14 residues. V was clipped by 4 bases and J by 4 bases; unmatched bases: 2. Germline lookup yields CDR1 KGHSH and CDR2 LQKENI. Filled out from reference TRBV18 and TRBJ1-5, the complete variable domain reads NAGVMQNPRHLVRRRGQEARLRCSPMKGHSHVYWYRQLPEEGLKFMVYLQKENIIDESGMPKERFSAEFPKEGPSILRIQQVVRGDSAAYFCASSLGTGNQPQHFGDGTRLSIL.

The J gene is TRBJ2-7, the V gene TRBV28; 7 positions agree with TRBD2. Germline CDR1 and CDR2: MDHEN and SYDVKM. The CDR3 loop spans 13 amino acids. Germline trimming cut 5 bases from V and 3 bases from J; bases unmatched to any gene: 4. This chain's CDR3 is CASSLPGGYEQYF. CDR3 DNA sequence: TGTGCCAGCAGTCTTCCGGGAGGCTACGAGCAGTACTTC.